Shown below are 6 T cell receptor beta chains from a single sample sequenced in a study of molecular identifiers for immune sequencing clone quantification. TCRdb redid the calling of the PCR reads with MiXCR, one entry per CDR3 protein. Of some 100,000 distinct CDR3 sequences listed, roughly 34% are singletons. Sequencing was carried out using naive CD8+ T cells from blood, with Jurkat cell RNA spiked in. Subset described: FACS-sorted CD8+CD4-CCR7+CD45RA+ naive T cells. Every receptor here comes from a human donor in good health. Some libraries in this study had Jurkat cell RNA spiked in.

This clonotype appeared a few times. This chain connects TRBV5-6 to TRBJ2-7; the match to TRBD1 covers 7 bases. The V and J ends lost 4 bases and 3 bases, in that order; junction bases with no gene match: 7. The CDR3 length is 14 residues. Germline-derived CDR1 and CDR2 are SGHDT and YYEEEE. This CDR3 is CASSLGDSLYEQYF. CDR3 DNA: TGTGCCAGCAGCCTGGGGGACAGCCTCTACGAGCAGTACTTC.

The chain combines TRBV7-2 with TRBJ2-5; 15 positions agree with TRBD2. The CDR3 runs to 21 residues. Germline trimming cut 0 bases from V and 4 bases from J; bases unmatched to any gene: 15. Germline assignment: CDR1 SGHTA and CDR2 FQGNSA. This CDR3 reads CASSLAVLGLAGGPGIETQYF. In nucleotides, the CDR3 is TGTGCCAGCAGCTTAGCGGTCTTGGGACTAGCGGGAGGCCCGGGCATAGAGACCCAGTACTTC.

Worth noting for this clonotype: A much larger clone is a single base away; this may be a read error. DNA of the CDR3: TGTGCCAGAAAGGGGCAGAACACCGGGGAGCTGATTTTT. Protein product: CARKGQNTGELIF. The J gene is TRBJ2-2, the V gene TRBV2, with D perhaps assigned TRBD1 or TRBD2 (5 bases each). Germline CDR1 SNHLY, CDR2 FYNNEI. This CDR3 is built from 13 residues.

About this clonotype: A much bigger clone sits one base away, suggesting this may be a read error. V gene TRBV5-1 combines with J gene TRBJ2-7; a weak D match, TRBD1 (5 bases). The CDR3 loop spans 13 amino acids. The germline CDR1 and CDR2 sequences are SGHRS and YFSETQ. The CDR3 DNA sequence: TGCGCCAGCAGCTTCAGGGAAGCCTACGAGCTGTACTTC. Translation: CASSFREAYELYF.

The chain uses TRBV13 and TRBJ2-3; a possible D gene is TRBD2 (5 bases). V lost 4 bases to trimming and J lost 10 bases, with 21 bases between them. Germline V gene lookup returns CDR1 PRHDT and CDR2 FYEKMQ (reference sequence). The CDR3 loop spans 15 amino acids. DNA for the CDR3: TGTGCCAGCAGCTCACCCGACTATTCCTCCGGGGCGCAGTATTTT. As protein: CASSSPDYSSGAQYF.

The V call is TRBV5-3, the J call TRBJ2-5; 11 nucleotides line up with TRBD1. TRBV5-3 counts as an open reading frame of uncertain function. There are 16 residues in the CDR3. Losses at the gene ends were 8 bases for V and 5 bases for J; bases not matched to a gene: 14. CDR3 residues: CASSPDRGPDWETQYF. CDR3 sequence (DNA): TGTGCCAGCAGCCCGGACAGGGGGCCGGATTGGGAGACCCAGTACTTC.